This T cell receptor (beta chain) was sequenced during a study of T cell clonality in common variable immunodeficiency. Overall study results and limits: TCRbeta clonality was increased in CVID versus healthy controls.

With V trimmed by 1 base and J by 2 bases, 5 bases remained unmatched. Germline lookup yields CDR1 DFQATT and CDR2 SNEGSKA (reference sequence). This CDR3 is 15 amino acids long. Some clones are missing from TCRdb's copy, which holds only in-frame ones; the method was immunoSEQ multiplex PCR. This sample includes 75,000 to 85,000 clones with no singletons; its ten biggest clones take up 0.8%. With respect to this clone: The antigen is not known. The CDR3 end lies 3 residues beyond the end of the read and is filled in from the germline J gene. In the same sample, other DNA sequences code for this CDR3.

The source is a person aged 18 to 75 in good health. The sample taken for sequencing was peripheral blood mononuclear cells. The genes are TRBV20-1 and TRBJ2-7; TRBD2 aligns across 10 bases. CDR3 in amino acids: CSARGGLAATYEQYF. CDR3 bases read: TGCAGTGCTAGAGGAGGACTAGCGGCAACCTACGAG.